Listed below are T cell receptor beta chains from one sample, sequenced in a study of blood T cell repertoires in COVID-19. Profiled with immunoSEQ multiplex PCR; TCRdb holds only in-frame clones, not every one. Among roughly 94,000 clones listed, 65% to 90% were seen once. The sample was peripheral blood. All receptors come from a man in his 60s with acute or convalescent COVID-19. Each CDR3 is given with its conserved first and last residue. D genes are given only for firm matches. Rows may omit the clone size; those that give it use once, few, many or a size class.

abundance	d_gene	j_gene	v_gene	CDR3nt	CDR3aa
.	TRBD1	TRBJ1-6	TRBV27	TGTGCCAGCAGTTTACTGGGGGACAGGGGCCGCCCCTATAATTCACCCCTCCACTTT	CASSLLGDRGRPYNSPLHF
.	.	TRBJ1-5	TRBV7-2	TGTGCCAGCAGCTTTAGACAGTATCAGCCCCAGCATTTT	CASSFRQYQPQHF
.	TRBD1	TRBJ1-1	TRBV18	TGTGCCAGCTCAACGACAGGGGCGAACACTGAAGCTTTCTTT	CASSTTGANTEAFF
.	.	TRBJ1-3	TRBV10-1	TGCGCCAGCAGGGGGGGAATCTCTGGAAACACCATATATTTT	CASRGGISGNTIYF
.	.	TRBJ2-7	TRBV6-5	TGTGCCAGCAAGTTCCGGTCCGAGGGCGAGCAGTACTTC	CASKFRSEGEQYF
.	TRBD1	TRBJ1-2	TRBV6-5	TGTGCCAGCGGACCCGGACAGGTTGGAGGCTACACCTTC	CASGPGQVGGYTF
.	.	TRBJ2-5	TRBV15	TGTGCCACCAGCAGCCTTCGGGTTTACACCGGCGGGGAGACCCAGTACTTC	CATSSLRVYTGGETQYF
.	.	TRBJ2-2	TRBV24-1	TGTGCCACCAGTGGCAGCCTCGCAGGGATGGCCGGGGAGCTGTTTTTT	CATSGSLAGMAGELFF
.	.	TRBJ2-1	TRBV7-3	TGTGCCAGCAGCCTGGACAGAAACAATGAGCAGTTCTTC	CASSLDRNNEQFF
once	TRBD1	TRBJ1-2	TRBV6-5	TGTGCCAGCAGTTACTCCGGGACAGGGGGTTATGGCTACACCTTC	CASSYSGTGGYGYTF
.	.	TRBJ2-7	TRBV28	TGTGCCAGCAGTTTGTCAGCAACAGGGAGCTCCTACGAGCAGTACTTC	CASSLSATGSSYEQYF
.	TRBD1	TRBJ2-1	TRBV15	TGTGCCACCAGCAACGAGGACAGGGCCTACAATGAGCAGTTCTTC	CATSNEDRAYNEQFF
.	.	TRBJ1-3	TRBV6-1	TGTGCCAGCGCCAACGGTCCCCGCTCTGGAAACACCATATATTTT	CASANGPRSGNTIYF
.	.	TRBJ1-2	TRBV9	TGTGCCAGCAGCGTAGGTCTAGCTGGGGATGGCTACACCTTC	CASSVGLAGDGYTF
.	TRBD2	TRBJ2-3	TRBV19	TGTGCCAGTAGTATCCAAGGGGGACTAGCGGGGGGATCAGATACGCAGTATTTT	CASSIQGGLAGGSDTQYF
.	.	TRBJ1-1	TRBV2	TGTGCCAGCAGTCCACTTGGACACCAGAACACTGAAGCTTTCTTT	CASSPLGHQNTEAFF
.	.	TRBJ1-4	TRBV2	TGTGCCAGCAGAGCCCAAACCTTTCTGTTTTTT	CASRAQTFLFF
.	.	TRBJ2-7	TRBV18	TGTGCCAGCTCACCCGGTCCAGGGACACCCTACGAGCAGTACTTC	CASSPGPGTPYEQYF
.	TRBD1	TRBJ1-2	TRBV27	TGTGCCAGCTCCCCCTCGGGACAGATCTATGGCTACACCTTC	CASSPSGQIYGYTF
.	TRBD1	TRBJ1-3	TRBV30	TGTGCCTGGAGTGTACATCGAGGGGGCCTTTCTGGAAACACCATATATTTT	CAWSVHRGGLSGNTIYF
.	.	TRBJ2-2	TRBV5-1	TGCGCCAGCAGCTTGGATGGGGGGGGCTTCGCCGGGGAGCTGTTTTTT	CASSLDGGGFAGELFF
.	.	TRBJ1-2	TRBV4-1	TGCGCCAGCAGCGTCCGACTGAACCGAGCTAACTATGGCTACACCTTC	CASSVRLNRANYGYTF
.	TRBD1	TRBJ1-1	TRBV9	TGTGCCAGCAGCCCGGGACAGCTGAACACTGAAGCTTTCTTT	CASSPGQLNTEAFF
.	.	TRBJ2-3	TRBV3-1/TRBV3-2	TGTGCCAGCAGTAGCACTAGCTACCTCACAGATACGCAGTATTTT	CASSSTSYLTDTQYF
.	TRBD1	TRBJ2-2	TRBV2	TGTGCCAGCGGACGTTGGACAGGCTACACCGGGGAGCTGTTTTTT	CASGRWTGYTGELFF
.	.	TRBJ1-2	TRBV19	TGTGCCAGTAGTATGAATCAAGACGGGAACTATGGCTACACCTTC	CASSMNQDGNYGYTF
.	TRBD1	TRBJ1-2	TRBV15	TGTGCCACCAGCAGACCTCGGGGGACAGGCTTCCAACCTAACTATGGCTACACCTTC	CATSRPRGTGFQPNYGYTF
.	.	TRBJ1-1	TRBV5-1	TGCGCCAGCAGCTTGGATGTCTGGGTCGAGGGATGGACTGAAGCTTTCTTT	CASSLDVWVEGWTEAFF
once	TRBD1	TRBJ1-2	TRBV27	TGTGCCAGCAGTTTATCAGGGACAGGGGATGGCTACACCTTC	CASSLSGTGDGYTF
once	TRBD2	TRBJ2-2	TRBV4-2	TGTGCCAGCAGCTCCTCCCGACTAGCCAACACCGGGGAGCTGTTTTTT	CASSSSRLANTGELFF
.	.	TRBJ1-4	TRBV4-2	TGTGCCAGCAGCCAAGCGGTTATGAGTAAACTGTTTTTT	CASSQAVMSKLFF
.	TRBD1	TRBJ1-5	TRBV28	TGTGCCAGCAGCCCGGACAGGAGTTTCAATCAGCCCCAGCATTTT	CASSPDRSFNQPQHF
.	.	TRBJ1-1	TRBV6-5	TGTGCCAGCAAGGGGTCAGGTAACACTGAAGCTTTCTTT	CASKGSGNTEAFF
few	.	TRBJ2-5	TRBV11-1	TGTGCCAGCAGCTTACAGCAGGGCCCCCCTGGGGCCCAGTACTTC	CASSLQQGPPGAQYF
.	TRBD2	TRBJ2-1	TRBV15	TGTGCCACCAGCCCGGGGTATAGCGGGGGTGCGAATGAGCAGTTCTTC	CATSPGYSGGANEQFF
.	.	TRBJ1-2	TRBV28	TGTGCCAGCATAAGCAATTATGGCTACACCTTC	CASISNYGYTF
once	TRBD1	TRBJ1-1	TRBV5-1	TGCGCCAGCAGGGTCGGGACAGCAAACACTGAAGCTTTCTTT	CASRVGTANTEAFF